One sample yielded the 22 T cell receptor beta chains listed below, sequenced in a study of blood T cell repertoires in COVID-19 (dated by TCRdb to between 2020 and 2021). The library relied on the immunoSEQ multiplex PCR assay. Here the immuneACCESS table is served through TCRdb, limited to in-frame sequences with V and J called. Missing clones are a known gap in these copies; in checked studies unresolved V genes cover under half, and the rest lacks a known reason. The sample contains around 200,000 clones, roughly 87% of them found a single time. The ten largest make up around 10% of the sample. The material sequenced was PBMCs or T cells enriched from blood (not recorded which). These receptors all stem from a young man with acute COVID-19.

This chain links TRBV28 with TRBJ1-1; 10 bases are a match to TRBD1. This CDR3 contains 17 residues. V dropped 5 bases and J dropped 4; count of bases not matched to a gene: 13. The germline V gene has CDR1 MDHEN and CDR2 SYDVKM. CDR3 DNA sequence: TGTGCCAGCAGTCCGCCGGGACAGGGGTGGGTGCGCACTGAAGCTTTCTTT. Its protein product is CASSPPGQGWVRTEAFF.

As concerns this clone: At the DNA level, this CDR3 is encoded by other sequences in the same sample as well. The chain joins TRBV28 to TRBJ1-2, with 7 bases identical to TRBD1. Trimming at V came to 3 bases and at J to 4 bases, leaving 8 bases not matched to a gene. Germline assignment: CDR1 MDHEN and CDR2 SYDVKM. The CDR3 spans 15 residues. This chain's CDR3 is CASSLGDRVGYGYTF. The CDR3 bases are TGTGCCAGCAGTTTGGGAGACAGGGTCGGCTATGGCTACACCTTC.

The chain carries TRBV28 and TRBJ1-2, with TRBD1 identical over 7 bases. This CDR3 spans 15 amino acids. Germline-derived CDR1 and CDR2 are MDHEN and SYDVKM. Losses at the gene ends were 6 bases for V and 4 bases for J; bases not matched to a gene: 11. The CDR3: CASREETGNAYGYTF. CDR3 coding DNA: TGTGCCAGCAGGGAAGAGACAGGGAATGCCTATGGCTACACCTTC.

The J gene is TRBJ2-2, the V gene TRBV30; possibly TRBD2 for D (5 bases). The CDR3 has 12 amino acids. Trimming shortened V by 7 bases and J by 4 bases, and 10 bases separated the two germline ends. Germline V CDR1 and CDR2: GTSNPN, SVGIG (reference sequence). This chain's CDR3 is CAYLTITGELFF. CDR3 nucleotide sequence: TGTGCCTACCTGACTATCACCGGGGAGCTGTTTTTT.

This clone has just one count. The chain combines TRBV24-1 with TRBJ2-5, with D possibly matching TRBD2 (5 bases). Germline CDR1 KGHDR, CDR2 SFDVKD. The V end lost 1 base, the J end lost 2 bases, and 13 bases lay between the germline ends. The CDR3 is 16 residues long. The CDR3 here is CATSDFGKKEQETQYF. The CDR3 DNA reads TGTGCCACCAGTGATTTCGGGAAGAAAGAACAAGAGACCCAGTACTTC.

The chain is built from TRBV28 and TRBJ2-7, with 8 nucleotides matching TRBD2. J gave up 0 bases and V 7 bases, and 14 bases lay outside the gene matches. Per germline, CDR1 MDHEN and CDR2 SYDVKM. The CDR3 runs to 17 residues. CDR3 in amino acids: CASITRGGPKSSYEQYF. In DNA, the CDR3 is TGTGCCAGCATTACACGGGGGGGGCCGAAAAGCTCCTACGAGCAGTACTTC.

The V and J genes are TRBV7-2 and TRBJ2-5, with D uncertain. V was cut by 5 bases and J by 7 bases, with 8 bases left in between. Germline V gene sequence: CDR1 SGHTA, CDR2 FQGNSA. CDR3 length: 11 amino acids. CDR3 residues: CASSGSRTQYF. The CDR3 DNA reads as TGTGCCAGCAGCGGGTCTAGGACCCAGTACTTC.

The table lists this clone with a count of one. The V and J genes are TRBV19 and TRBJ2-2; tentatively, D is TRBD1 (6 bases). CDR1 LNHDA and CDR2 SQIVND come from the germline V gene (reference sequence). There are 15 residues in the CDR3. V lost 4 bases and J lost 6, with 15 bases in between. The CDR3 coding sequence is TGTGCCAGTAGTACCCCAGGGGATGGGGCCGGGGAGCTGTTTTTT. Encoded protein: CASSTPGDGAGELFF.

The table lists this clone with a count of one. At the DNA level, this CDR3 is encoded by other sequences in the same sample as well. The chain couples TRBV2 to TRBJ1-5; D gene uncertain. Trimming shortened V by 2 bases and J by 4 bases, and 9 bases separated the two germline ends. In germline, CDR1 is SNHLY, CDR2 FYNNEI. The CDR3 covers 14 residues. The CDR3 spells CASSETGRNQPQHF. The DNA for the CDR3 is TGTGCCAGCAGTGAAACGGGGAGAAATCAGCCCCAGCATTTT.

This clone was observed a handful of times. The chain couples TRBV6-2 or TRBV6-3 to TRBJ2-5; TRBD2 matches 8 bases. Per the germline V gene, CDR1 is MNHEY and CDR2 is SVGEGT. This CDR3 contains 14 residues. Trimming cost V 5 bases and J 2 bases; bases outside gene matches: 4. The CDR3 DNA is TGTGCCAGCAGTAGTACTAGCGGTCAAGAGACCCAGTACTTC. Translated: CASSSTSGQETQYF.

Here the CDR3 reads CASSLARGTEAFF. The CDR3 DNA reads as TGTGCCAGCAGTTTAGCTAGGGGGACTGAAGCTTTCTTT. J is TRBJ1-1 and V is TRBV12-3 or TRBV12-4; tentatively, D is TRBD1 (6 bases). There are 13 residues in the CDR3. Trimming cost V 0 bases and J 5 bases, with 7 bases left between them.

The chain has TRBV19 and TRBJ1-2; D ambiguous. The CDR3 sequence is 13 residues long. CDR1 is LNHDA, CDR2 SQIVND, per germline (reference sequence). The V gene lost 4 bases and the J gene lost 4 bases, with 10 bases spanning the gap. This chain's CDR3 is CASSTAVVYGYTF. The CDR3 coding sequence is TGTGCCAGTAGTACCGCGGTGGTCTATGGCTACACCTTC.

J is TRBJ2-7 and V is TRBV5-6; D perhaps matches TRBD2 (7 bases). V lost 0 bases to trimming and J lost 5 bases, with 15 bases between them. CDR1 and CDR2 (germline): SGHDT, YYEEEE. The CDR3 covers 15 residues. The CDR3: CASSLVWQGRDEQYF. The DNA for the CDR3 is TGTGCCAGCAGCTTGGTATGGCAGGGGAGGGACGAGCAGTACTTC.

The rearrangement links TRBV30 to TRBJ1-1, with D unresolved. This CDR3 has 14 residues. Germline values: CDR1 GTSNPN, CDR2 SVGIG (reference sequence). Trimming cost V 0 bases and J 7 bases, with 15 bases left between them. The CDR3: CAWSVLSGKGEAFF. The CDR3 DNA is TGTGCCTGGAGTGTACTCAGCGGAAAGGGTGAAGCTTTCTTT.

There are a few counts of this clone. Germline and junction disagree at one end, which may indicate a read error. This sequence joins TRBV5-5 and TRBJ1-5; 8 bases match TRBD1. This CDR3 region has 15 residues. Germline-derived CDR1 and CDR2 are SGHKS and YYEKEE (reference sequence). The CDR3 region is CASSSGQGSTQPQHF. CDR3 DNA: TGTGCCAGCAGCTCTGGACAGGGAAGCACTCAGCCCCAGCATTTT.

This clone was recorded a few times. The chain uses TRBV4-3 and TRBJ2-1; possibly TRBD1 for D (6 bases). CDR1 is LGHNA and CDR2 is YSLEER in the germline V gene. The CDR3 covers 17 residues. V was trimmed by 0 bases and J by 2 bases, leaving 14 bases between them. This CDR3 reads CASSQESASGAYNEQFF. The CDR3 DNA sequence: TGCGCCAGCAGCCAAGAGAGCGCCTCAGGGGCCTACAATGAGCAGTTCTTC.

The chain links TRBV24-1 to TRBJ1-4; 8 nucleotides match TRBD1. Germline CDR1 KGHDR, CDR2 SFDVKD. V shed 4 bases and J 8 bases; nucleotides not matched to a gene: 8. This CDR3 comprises 15 residues. As DNA, the CDR3 is TGTGCCACCAGTGACAACGGACAGGGTAAAGAAAAACTGTTTTTT. It encodes CATSDNGQGKEKLFF.

This sequence joins TRBV5-1 and TRBJ1-2; maybe TRBD1 (6 bases). CDR3 length equals 15 residues. Germline CDR1 is SGHRS and CDR2 is YFSETQ. The V and J ends lost 4 bases and 5 bases respectively, with 18 bases between them. The CDR3 reads CASSPGQGGEYGYTF. CDR3 in DNA: TGCGCCAGCAGCCCGGGACAAGGGGGGGAATATGGCTACACCTTC.

V usage is TRBV10-3 and J usage is TRBJ2-3; possibly TRBD2 for D (6 bases). Germline loops: CDR1 ENHRY, CDR2 SYGVKD. Deletions cut 3 bases from V and 4 bases from J, with 17 bases between. CDR3 length: 16 residues. CDR3 sequence (DNA): TGTGCCATCAGTGATTTGCGGGACGTGGGGGCAGATACGCAGTATTTT. As protein: CAISDLRDVGADTQYF.

The chain joins TRBV28 to TRBJ1-1; no firm D call. The germline gives CDR1 MDHEN, CDR2 SYDVKM. V was trimmed by 8 bases and J by 3 bases, leaving 19 bases between them. The CDR3 is made up of 15 amino acids. The CDR3, as DNA: TGTGCCAGCCCTTCCCCGACCCTAGGATACACTGAAGCTTTCTTT. Its translation is CASPSPTLGYTEAFF.

The chain is built from TRBV28 and TRBJ1-2; D gene ambiguous. Trimming took 6 bases from V and 3 from J, leaving 5 bases between them. This CDR3 is 11 amino acids long. Germline-derived CDR1 and CDR2 are MDHEN and SYDVKM. CDR3 region: CASSRDYGYTF. The CDR3 DNA reads TGTGCCAGCAGCCGGGACTATGGCTACACCTTC.

This sequence joins TRBV18 and TRBJ2-4, with D tentatively TRBD2 (6 bases). V lost 0 bases and J 0 bases, leaving 12 bases between the germline ends. The CDR3 spans 17 residues. The germline CDR1 and CDR2 sequences are KGHSH and LQKENI. The CDR3 nucleotides are TGTGCCAGCTCACCACCAGCCCAGGGAGGAGCCAAAAACATTCAGTACTTC. Amino acids: CASSPPAQGGAKNIQYF.